Listed here are 4 T cell receptor beta chains from one sample, sequenced in a study of regulatory T cells in long-lasting Graves disease. The time point: persistent/refractory GD, antithyroid drugs over 5 years with positive TRAb. PBMCs were the source of the RNA used for TCR sequencing. In building TCR beta libraries, iRepertoire HTBI primers were used together with Arm-PCR of CDR3 regions. From the multiplex PCR reads, TCRdb called clonotypes with MiXCR, one entry per CDR3 protein. The sample lists 300,000 or so distinct CDR3 sequences; around 19% were seen once. Specimen: peripheral blood mononuclear cells (PBMCs), collected when the disease was refractory, from a patient treated with antithyroid drugs. The receptors originated from a female donor with Graves disease.

This clonotype was seen at least ten times. The V gene is TRBV6-1, the J gene TRBJ2-7, with no clear D. V was pared by 5 bases and J by 9 bases, with 20 bases between. The CDR3 consists of 14 residues. In germline, CDR1 is MNHNS, CDR2 SASEGT. The CDR3 DNA sequence: TGTGCCAGCAGTCCCTCCGGAGACCACTCTGGGCAGTACTTC. The encoded protein is CASSPSGDHSGQYF.

The V gene is TRBV10-3, the J gene TRBJ2-7, with TRBD2 identical over 9 bases. Trimming cost V 0 bases and J 6 bases; bases outside gene matches: 0. Germline CDR1 is ENHRY and CDR2 is SYGVKD. There are 13 residues in the CDR3. The CDR3 loop reads CAISESLAGEQYF. The DNA of the CDR3 is TGTGCCATCAGTGAGTCACTAGCGGGCGAGCAGTACTTC.

This clonotype was seen a handful of times. The chain couples TRBV5-1 to TRBJ1-1; possible D gene TRBD1, 6 bases. Germline CDR1 reads SGHRS; CDR2 reads YFSETQ. The CDR3 contains 15 residues. The V end was cut by 0 bases, the J end by 1 base, with 10 bases between. CDR3 coding DNA: TGCGCCAGCAGCTTGGGTACAGGGCCGAACACTGAAGCTTTCTTT. Translating gives CASSLGTGPNTEAFF.

This clonotype was picked up many times. The chain couples TRBV4-3 to TRBJ2-6; a possible D gene is TRBD2 (5 bases). Germline V gives CDR1 LGHNA, CDR2 YSLEER. V lost 0 bases, J lost 2 bases, and 11 bases lay in between. This CDR3 is 17 amino acids long. CDR3 sequence: CASSQDIEGAGANVLTF. In nucleotides, the CDR3 is TGCGCCAGCAGCCAAGATATAGAGGGAGCTGGGGCCAACGTCCTGACTTTC.